These 3 T cell receptor beta chains were all obtained from the same sample, sequenced in a study of OX40 agonist ivuxolimab in advanced cancers. The data were produced by immunoSEQ multiplex PCR, yet TCRdb's version contains in-frame clones alone and is incomplete. The sample includes fewer than 50,000 clones, more than 80% of them seen just once. Source: CD4+ or CD8+ T cells sorted from blood, taken in a trial of the OX40 agonist ivuxolimab. All receptors derive from an adult with an advanced solid tumor such as melanoma, head and neck, liver or kidney cancer.

V and J are TRBV5-4 and TRBJ1-1; tentative D call: TRBD1 (5 bases). CDR3 length equals 12 residues. From germline, CDR1 is SGHNT and CDR2 YYREEE (reference sequence). The CDR3 loop reads CAVRVGDTEAFF. The CDR3 DNA reads TGTGCTGTCAGGGTCGGGGACACTGAAGCTTTCTTT.

This clone was counted a single time. The chain combines TRBV19 with TRBJ2-1; 8 bases are shared with TRBD2. The germline V gene has CDR1 LNHDA and CDR2 SQIVND (reference sequence). The CDR3 length is 17 residues. The junction had 13 bases not matched to a gene; V was cut back by 4 bases and J by 5 bases. The CDR3 nucleotides read TGTGCCAGTAGTACCCCTCTCCGAGCGGGGGCCCACAATGAGCAGTTCTTC. Its protein is CASSTPLRAGAHNEQFF.

V gene TRBV7-9 combines with J gene TRBJ1-2; TRBD1 matches 8 bases. The CDR3 length is 14 residues. V shed 5 bases, J shed 2 bases, and the junction held 4 bases outside the gene matches. Per germline, CDR1 SEHNR and CDR2 FQNEAQ (reference sequence). CDR3 loop: CASSMTGANYGYTF. The CDR3 DNA reads TGTGCCAGCAGCATGACAGGGGCCAACTATGGCTACACCTTC. The complete variable domain, with remaining parts taken from reference TRBV7-9 and TRBJ1-2, reads DTGVSQNPRHKITKRGQNVTFRCDPISEHNRLYWYRQTLGQGPEFLTYFQNEAQLEKSRLLSDRFSAERPKGSFSTLEIQRTEQGDSAMYLCASSMTGANYGYTFGSGTRLTVV.